This T cell receptor (beta chain) is drawn from a study of blood T cell repertoires in COVID-19. Study context: From the United States, Italy and Spain came samples of acute and convalescent COVID-19. The cDNA or gDNA used as material had been derived from T cells, B-cell-depleted T cells, or PBMCs.

Trimming left V 2 bases short and J 2 bases short, with 6 bases between. The germline gives CDR1 SGDLS, CDR2 YYNGEE. The length of the CDR3 is 13 residues. Data came from immunoSEQ multiplex PCR; TCRdb stores just in-frame clones and leaves some out. The sample records tens of thousands of clones, 85% to 90% being singletons. This clonotype was sampled from a man older than 75 with active COVID-19. The sequencing input was peripheral blood. The chain combines TRBV9 with TRBJ2-3; no clear D gene. This CDR3 is CASSVNPTDTQYF. The CDR3 DNA sequence: TGTGCCAGCAGCGTCAATCCCACAGATACGCAGTATTTT.